This T cell receptor (beta chain) appears in the sequencing data of a study of shared clonotypes between healthy human individuals. Overall study context: Each donor had three CD4 naive, three CD4 memory, two CD8 naive and one CD8 memory plate. Overall study results and limits: The authors expected sequencing depth to affect clonotype sharing among donors. Relative to clonotypes present in all four donors, those not shared had lower generation probabilities.

The naive CD8 population came from CD45RO-negative cells selected for CCR7, without terminally differentiated effector memory CD45RA+ cells. Donation came from healthy HIV-negative adults that had no recent acute infections or vaccinations. Only in-frame clones appear in the TCRdb table, and some are missing; sequencing was by immunoSEQ multiplex PCR. The data contain 2 million to 2.5 million clones, approximately 94% of them singletons. Points on this clone: Its specificity is unknown.

Per the germline V gene, CDR1 is MNHEY and CDR2 is SMNVEV (reference sequence). Trimming cost V 5 bases and J 6 bases; bases outside gene matches: 9. This CDR3 spans 15 amino acids. The TCR comes from a man in his late teens or twenties in good health. Some clones in this sample may be carry-over from other donors' samples. The chain has TRBV27 and TRBJ1-5, with 8 bases lining up with TRBD1. The material sequenced was naive CD8+ T cells from PBMCs. The DNA of the CDR3 is TGTGCCAGCAGTCCCCGGACAGGGCTTGGTCAGCCCCAGCATTTT. Translation gives CASSPRTGLGQPQHF.